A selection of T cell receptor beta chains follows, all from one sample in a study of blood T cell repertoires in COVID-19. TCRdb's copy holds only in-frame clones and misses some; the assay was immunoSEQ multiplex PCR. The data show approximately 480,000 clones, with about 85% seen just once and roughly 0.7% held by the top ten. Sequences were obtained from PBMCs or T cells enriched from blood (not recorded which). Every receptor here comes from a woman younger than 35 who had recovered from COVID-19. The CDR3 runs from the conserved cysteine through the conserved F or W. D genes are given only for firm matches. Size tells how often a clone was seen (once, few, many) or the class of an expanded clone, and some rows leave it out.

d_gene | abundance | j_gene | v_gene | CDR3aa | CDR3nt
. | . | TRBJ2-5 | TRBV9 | CASSVGERETQYF | TGTGCCAGCAGCGTAGGAGAGAGGGAGACCCAGTACTTC
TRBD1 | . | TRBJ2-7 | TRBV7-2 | CASSQDRSYEQYF | TGTGCCAGCAGTCAGGACAGGTCCTACGAGCAGTACTTC
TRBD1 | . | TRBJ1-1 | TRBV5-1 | CASSYNTGGADTEAFF | TGCGCCAGCAGCTACAACACAGGGGGCGCAGACACTGAAGCTTTCTTT
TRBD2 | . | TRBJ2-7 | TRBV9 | CASSVGLAGSYEQYF | TGTGCCAGCAGCGTCGGGCTAGCGGGCTCCTACGAGCAGTACTTC
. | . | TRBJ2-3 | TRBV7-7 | CASSSGGADTQYF | TGTGCCAGCAGTTCAGGTGGTGCGGATACGCAGTATTTT
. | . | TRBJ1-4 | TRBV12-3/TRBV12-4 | CASSGGYNEKLFF | TGTGCCAGCTCCGGGGGGTATAATGAAAAACTGTTTTTT
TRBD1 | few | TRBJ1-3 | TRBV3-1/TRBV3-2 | CASSQKGQGAGGNTIYF | TGTGCCAGCAGCCAAAAGGGACAGGGGGCGGGCGGAAACACCATATATTTT
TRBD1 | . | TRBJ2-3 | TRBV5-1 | CASSPYGQGAEDTQYF | TGCGCCAGCAGCCCCTACGGACAGGGGGCTGAAGATACGCAGTATTTT
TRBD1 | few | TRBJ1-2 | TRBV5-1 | CASSLRTGDYGYTF | TGCGCCAGCAGCTTGCGGACAGGAGACTATGGCTACACCTTC
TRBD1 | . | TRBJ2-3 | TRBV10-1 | CASSEGPQGATDTQYF | TGCGCCAGCAGTGAGGGACCGCAGGGGGCGACAGATACGCAGTATTTT
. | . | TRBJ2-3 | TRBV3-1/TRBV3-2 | CASSQDRSDPQYF | TGTGCCAGCAGCCAAGATAGGAGTGACCCGCAGTATTTT
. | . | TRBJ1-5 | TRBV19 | CASSQDLVYNQPQHF | TGTGCCAGTAGCCAAGACTTAGTATACAATCAGCCCCAGCATTTT
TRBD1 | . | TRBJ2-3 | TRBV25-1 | CASSARDRGRGDTQYF | TGTGCCAGCAGTGCCCGGGACAGGGGGCGAGGGGATACGCAGTATTTT
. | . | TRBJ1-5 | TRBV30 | CAWSPQVGVGNQPQHF | TGTGCCTGGAGTCCCCAGGTTGGTGTCGGCAATCAGCCCCAGCATTTT
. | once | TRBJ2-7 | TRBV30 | CAWSQNRDSEQYF | TGTGCCTGGAGTCAGAACAGGGATTCCGAGCAGTACTTC
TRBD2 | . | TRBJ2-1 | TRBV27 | CASMTSGDYNEQFF | TGTGCCAGTATGACTAGCGGTGACTACAATGAGCAGTTCTTC
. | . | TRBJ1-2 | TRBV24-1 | CATSDPLRGDGYTF | TGTGCCACCAGTGACCCCTTACGAGGTGATGGCTACACCTTC
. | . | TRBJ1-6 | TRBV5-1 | CASSLRVEENSPLHF | TGCGCCAGCAGCTTGCGGGTGGAAGAGAATTCACCCCTCCACTTT
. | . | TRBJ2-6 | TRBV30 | CALEGEGAGANVLTF | TGTGCCCTCGAGGGTGAGGGCGCTGGGGCCAACGTCCTGACTTTC
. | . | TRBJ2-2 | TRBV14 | CASSRGPGELFF | TGTGCCAGCAGCCGGGGGCCCGGGGAGCTGTTTTTT
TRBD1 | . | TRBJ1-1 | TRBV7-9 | CASSAVPGQDPNTEAFF | TGTGCCAGCAGCGCCGTCCCGGGACAGGATCCGAACACTGAAGCTTTCTTT
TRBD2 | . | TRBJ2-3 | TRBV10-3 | CATVAGALVTDTQYF | TGTGCGACGGTAGCGGGGGCCCTGGTAACAGATACGCAGTATTTT
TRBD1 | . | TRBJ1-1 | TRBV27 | CASSFAFYQGADTEAFF | TGTGCCAGCAGTTTCGCCTTTTATCAGGGGGCCGACACTGAAGCTTTCTTT
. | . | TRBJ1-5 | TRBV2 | CASRPALRQANQPQHF | TGTGCCAGCAGACCCGCCTTAAGACAGGCTAATCAGCCCCAGCATTTT
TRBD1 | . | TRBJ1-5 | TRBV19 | CASTFPGQSNQPQHF | TGTGCCAGTACTTTTCCGGGACAGTCCAATCAGCCCCAGCATTTT
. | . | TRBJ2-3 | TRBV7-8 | CASSHTGGRADTQYF | TGTGCCAGCAGTCACACGGGCGGGCGGGCAGATACGCAGTATTTT
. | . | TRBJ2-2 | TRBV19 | CASSTWTVVGTGELFF | TGTGCCAGTAGTACCTGGACAGTTGTTGGGACCGGGGAGCTGTTTTTT
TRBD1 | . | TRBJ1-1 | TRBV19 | CASSRRGQGGLDTEAFF | TGTGCCAGTAGCCGCCGTGGACAGGGAGGGTTGGACACTGAAGCTTTCTTT
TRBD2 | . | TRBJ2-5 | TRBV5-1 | CASSGPSGGAGETQYF | TGCGCCAGCAGCGGGCCTAGCGGGGGGGCCGGCGAGACCCAGTACTTC
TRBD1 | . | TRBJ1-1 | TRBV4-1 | CASSQVLRDRRSRDTEAFF | TGCGCCAGCAGCCAAGTTCTCCGGGACAGGAGGTCCCGTGACACTGAAGCTTTCTTT
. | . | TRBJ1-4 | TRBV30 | CAWSTVTYEKLFF | TGTGCCTGGAGTACAGTGACCTATGAAAAACTGTTTTTT
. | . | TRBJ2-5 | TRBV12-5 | CASGRGDREDGETQYF | TGTGCTAGTGGTCGCGGGGACAGAGAGGATGGAGAGACCCAGTACTTC
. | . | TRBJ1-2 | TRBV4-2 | CASSQDRNYGYTF | TGTGCCAGCAGCCAAGACAGGAACTATGGCTACACCTTC
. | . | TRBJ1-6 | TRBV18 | CASSPAGARDSPLHF | TGTGCCAGCTCACCAGCGGGGGCGCGGGATTCACCCCTCCACTTT
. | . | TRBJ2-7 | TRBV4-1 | CASSQETGPYEQYF | TGCGCCAGCAGCCAAGAAACGGGTCCCTACGAGCAGTACTTC
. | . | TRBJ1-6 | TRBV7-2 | CASSSGFYNSPLHF | TGTGCCAGCAGCTCCGGGTTCTATAATTCACCCCTCCACTTT
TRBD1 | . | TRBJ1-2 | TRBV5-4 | CASSSRDRGVEGYTF | TGTGCCAGCAGCTCGCGGGACAGGGGGGTAGAAGGCTACACCTTC
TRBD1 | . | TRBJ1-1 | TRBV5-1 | CASSFGGGGNTEAFF | TGCGCCAGCAGCTTTGGAGGGGGCGGGAACACTGAAGCTTTCTTT
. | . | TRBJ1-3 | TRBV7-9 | CASSPSGDRNTIYF | TGTGCCAGCAGCCCGTCAGGGGACCGAAACACCATATATTTT
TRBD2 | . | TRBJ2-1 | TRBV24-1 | CATSDRLIREGDEQFF | TGTGCCACCAGTGATCGACTGATCAGGGAGGGCGATGAGCAGTTCTTC
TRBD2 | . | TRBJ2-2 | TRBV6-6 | CASSPGEGGSMNTGELFF | TGTGCCAGCAGTCCCGGGGAGGGAGGGTCCATGAACACCGGGGAGCTGTTTTTT